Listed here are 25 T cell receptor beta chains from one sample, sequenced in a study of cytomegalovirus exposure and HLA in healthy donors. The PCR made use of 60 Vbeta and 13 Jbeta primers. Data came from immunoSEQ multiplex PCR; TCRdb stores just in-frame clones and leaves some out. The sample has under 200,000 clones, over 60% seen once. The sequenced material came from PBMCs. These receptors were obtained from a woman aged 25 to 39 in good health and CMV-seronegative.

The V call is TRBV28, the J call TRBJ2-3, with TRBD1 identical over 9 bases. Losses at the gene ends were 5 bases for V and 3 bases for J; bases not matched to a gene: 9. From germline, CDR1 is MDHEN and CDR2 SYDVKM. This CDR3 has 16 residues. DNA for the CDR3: TGTGCCAGCAGTCACGCGGGACAGGGAGTGACAGATACGCAGTATTTT. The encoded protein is CASSHAGQGVTDTQYF.

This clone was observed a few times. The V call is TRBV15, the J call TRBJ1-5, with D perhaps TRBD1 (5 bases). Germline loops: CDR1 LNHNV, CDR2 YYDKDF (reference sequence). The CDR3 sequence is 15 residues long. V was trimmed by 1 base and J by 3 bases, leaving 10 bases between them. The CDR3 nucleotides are TGTGCCACCAGCAGAGGGTTAGGGGCCAATCAGCCCCAGCATTTT. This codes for CATSRGLGANQPQHF.

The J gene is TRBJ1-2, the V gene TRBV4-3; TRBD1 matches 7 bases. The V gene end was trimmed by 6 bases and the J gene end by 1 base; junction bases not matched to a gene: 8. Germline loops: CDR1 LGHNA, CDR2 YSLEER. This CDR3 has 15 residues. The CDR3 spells CASRPGTAYNYGYTF. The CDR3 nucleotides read TGCGCCAGCAGACCCGGGACAGCTTATAACTATGGCTACACCTTC.

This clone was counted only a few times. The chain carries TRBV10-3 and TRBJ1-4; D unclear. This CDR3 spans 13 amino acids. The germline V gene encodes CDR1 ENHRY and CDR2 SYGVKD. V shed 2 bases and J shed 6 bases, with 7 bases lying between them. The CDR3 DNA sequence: TGTGCCATCAGTGAGGCGGTCGATGAAAAACTGTTTTTT. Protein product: CAISEAVDEKLFF.

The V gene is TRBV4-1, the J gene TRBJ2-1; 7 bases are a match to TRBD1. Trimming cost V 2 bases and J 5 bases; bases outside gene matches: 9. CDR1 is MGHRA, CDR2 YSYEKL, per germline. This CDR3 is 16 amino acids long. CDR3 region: CASSQPRRQGDNEQFF. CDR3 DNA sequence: TGCGCCAGCAGCCAACCACGGAGACAGGGAGACAATGAGCAGTTCTTC.

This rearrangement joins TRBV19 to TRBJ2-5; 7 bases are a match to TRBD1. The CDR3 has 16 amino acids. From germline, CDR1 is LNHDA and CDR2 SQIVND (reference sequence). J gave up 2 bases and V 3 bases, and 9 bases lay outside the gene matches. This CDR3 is CASSIIPRGRQETQYF. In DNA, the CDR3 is TGTGCCAGTAGTATTATCCCCAGGGGGAGACAAGAGACCCAGTACTTC.

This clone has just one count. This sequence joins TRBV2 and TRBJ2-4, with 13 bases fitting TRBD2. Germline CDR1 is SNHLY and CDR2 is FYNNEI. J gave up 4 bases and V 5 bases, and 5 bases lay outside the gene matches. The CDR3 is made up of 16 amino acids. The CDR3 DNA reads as TGTGCCAGCAGTCTTGGGACTAGCGGGGCTAAAAACATTCAGTACTTC. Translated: CASSLGTSGAKNIQYF. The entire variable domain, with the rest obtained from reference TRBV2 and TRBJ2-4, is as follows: EPEVTQTPSHQVTQMGQEVILRCVPISNHLYFYWYRQILGQKVEFLVSFYNNEISEKSEIFDDQFSVERPDGSNFTLKIRSTKLEDSAMYFCASSLGTSGAKNIQYFGAGTRLSVL.

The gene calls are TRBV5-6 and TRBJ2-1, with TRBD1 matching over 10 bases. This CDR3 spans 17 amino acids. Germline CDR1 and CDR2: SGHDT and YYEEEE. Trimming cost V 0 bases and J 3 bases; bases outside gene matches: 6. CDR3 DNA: TGTGCCAGCAGCTTGGCCGTGGGACAGGGGATCTACAATGAGCAGTTCTTC. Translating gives CASSLAVGQGIYNEQFF.

For the CDR3, the DNA is TGTGCCAGCATGCCCGGACAGGGGGCCTACGAGCAGTACTTC. It translates to CASMPGQGAYEQYF. The rearrangement uses TRBV19 and TRBJ2-7, with TRBD1 identical over 10 bases. The CDR3 length is 14 residues. V lost 9 bases, J lost 2 bases, and 7 bases stayed unmatched. Germline lookup yields CDR1 LNHDA and CDR2 SQIVND (reference sequence).

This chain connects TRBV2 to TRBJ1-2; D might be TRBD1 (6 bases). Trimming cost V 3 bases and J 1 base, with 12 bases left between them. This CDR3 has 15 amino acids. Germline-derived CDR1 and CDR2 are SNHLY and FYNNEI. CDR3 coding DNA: TGTGCCAGCAGTGAGAGGGGGTATGTTAACTATGGCTACACCTTC. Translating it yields CASSERGYVNYGYTF.

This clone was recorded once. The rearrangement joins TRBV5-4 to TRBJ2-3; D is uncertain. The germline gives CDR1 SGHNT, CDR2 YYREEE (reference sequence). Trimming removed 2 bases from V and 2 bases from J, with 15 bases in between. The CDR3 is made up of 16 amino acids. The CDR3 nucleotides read TGTGCCAGCAGCTTAGGCAGCCTAGTTTCCACAGATACGCAGTATTTT. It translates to CASSLGSLVSTDTQYF.

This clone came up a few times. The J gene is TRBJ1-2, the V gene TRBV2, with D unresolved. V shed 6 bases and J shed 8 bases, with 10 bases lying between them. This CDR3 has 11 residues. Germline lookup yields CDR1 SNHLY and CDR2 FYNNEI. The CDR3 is CASREIQGYTF. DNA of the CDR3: TGTGCCAGCAGAGAAATACAAGGCTACACCTTC.

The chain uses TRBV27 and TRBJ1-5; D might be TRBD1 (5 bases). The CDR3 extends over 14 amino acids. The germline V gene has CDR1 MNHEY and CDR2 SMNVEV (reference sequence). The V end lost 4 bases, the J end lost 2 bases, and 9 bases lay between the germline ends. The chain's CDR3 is CASSWGGGNQPQHF. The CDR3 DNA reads TGTGCCAGCAGTTGGGGCGGAGGCAATCAGCCCCAGCATTTT.

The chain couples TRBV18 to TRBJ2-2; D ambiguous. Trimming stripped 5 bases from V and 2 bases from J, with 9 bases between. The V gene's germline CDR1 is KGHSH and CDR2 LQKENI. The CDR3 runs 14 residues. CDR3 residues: CASSGRFNTGELFF. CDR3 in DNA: TGTGCCAGCTCAGGCAGGTTTAACACCGGGGAGCTGTTTTTT.

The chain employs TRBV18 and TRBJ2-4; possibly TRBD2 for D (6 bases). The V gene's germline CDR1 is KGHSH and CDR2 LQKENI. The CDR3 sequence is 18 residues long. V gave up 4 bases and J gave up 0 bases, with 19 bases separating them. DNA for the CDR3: TGTGCCAGCTCACGCGGGGCCTCTAACACGCTAGCCAAAAACATTCAGTACTTC. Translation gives CASSRGASNTLAKNIQYF.

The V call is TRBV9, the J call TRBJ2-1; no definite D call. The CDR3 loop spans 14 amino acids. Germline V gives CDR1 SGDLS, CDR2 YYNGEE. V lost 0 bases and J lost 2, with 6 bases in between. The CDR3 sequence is CASSVEQAYNEQFF. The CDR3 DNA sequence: TGTGCCAGCAGCGTAGAGCAGGCCTACAATGAGCAGTTCTTC.

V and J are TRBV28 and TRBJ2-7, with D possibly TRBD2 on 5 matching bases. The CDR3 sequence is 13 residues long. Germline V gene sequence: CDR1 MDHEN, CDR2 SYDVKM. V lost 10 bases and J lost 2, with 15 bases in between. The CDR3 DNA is TGTGCCACCTCCGGGAACCCTCCCTACGAGCAGTACTTC. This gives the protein CATSGNPPYEQYF.

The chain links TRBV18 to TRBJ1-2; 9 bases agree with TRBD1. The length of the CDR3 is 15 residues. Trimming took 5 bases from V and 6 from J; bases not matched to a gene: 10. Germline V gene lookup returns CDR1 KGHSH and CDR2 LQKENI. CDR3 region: CASSFSGQGIDGYTF. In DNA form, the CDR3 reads TGTGCCAGCTCATTTTCGGGACAGGGCATTGATGGCTACACCTTC. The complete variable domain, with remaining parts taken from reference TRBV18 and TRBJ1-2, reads NAGVMQNPRHLVRRRGQEARLRCSPMKGHSHVYWYRQLPEEGLKFMVYLQKENIIDESGMPKERFSAEFPKEGPSILRIQQVVRGDSAAYFCASSFSGQGIDGYTFGSGTRLTVV.

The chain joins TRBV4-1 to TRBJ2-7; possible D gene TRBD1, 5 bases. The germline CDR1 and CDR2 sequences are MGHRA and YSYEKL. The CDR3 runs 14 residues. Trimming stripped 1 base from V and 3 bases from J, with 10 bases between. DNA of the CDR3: TGCGCCAGCAGCCAAGTTCAGGGATTCTACGAGCAGTACTTC. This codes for CASSQVQGFYEQYF.

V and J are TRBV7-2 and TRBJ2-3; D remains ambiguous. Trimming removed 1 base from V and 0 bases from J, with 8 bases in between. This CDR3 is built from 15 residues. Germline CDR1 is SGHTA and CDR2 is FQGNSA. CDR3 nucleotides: TGTGCCAGCAGCTTAGTTGGCGGTAGCACAGATACGCAGTATTTT. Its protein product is CASSLVGGSTDTQYF.

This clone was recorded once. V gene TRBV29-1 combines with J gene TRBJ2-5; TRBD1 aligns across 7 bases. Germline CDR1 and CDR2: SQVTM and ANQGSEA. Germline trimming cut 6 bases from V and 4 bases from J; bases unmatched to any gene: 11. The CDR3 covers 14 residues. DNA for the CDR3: TGCAGCGTCGTGCCCGGGACAGAACTAGAGACCCAGTACTTC. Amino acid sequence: CSVVPGTELETQYF. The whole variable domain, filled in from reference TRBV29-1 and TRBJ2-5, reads SAVISQKPSRDICQRGTSLTIQCQVDSQVTMMFWYRQQPGQSLTLIATANQGSEATYESGFVIDKFPISRPNLTFSTLTVSNMSPEDSSIYLCSVVPGTELETQYFGPGTRLLVL.

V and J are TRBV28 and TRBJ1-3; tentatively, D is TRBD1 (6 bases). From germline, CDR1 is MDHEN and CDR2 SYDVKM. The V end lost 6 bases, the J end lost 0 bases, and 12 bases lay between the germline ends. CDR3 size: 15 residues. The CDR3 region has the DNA TGTGCCAGCAGAACCGGGACACTCTCTGGAAACACCATATATTTT. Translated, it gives CASRTGTLSGNTIYF.

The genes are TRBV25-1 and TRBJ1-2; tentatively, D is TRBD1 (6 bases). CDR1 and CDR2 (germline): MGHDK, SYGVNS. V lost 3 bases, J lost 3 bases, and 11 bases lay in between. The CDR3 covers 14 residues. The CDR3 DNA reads TGTGCCAGCAGTGAGCAGGGGAGGGACTATGGCTACACCTTC. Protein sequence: CASSEQGRDYGYTF.

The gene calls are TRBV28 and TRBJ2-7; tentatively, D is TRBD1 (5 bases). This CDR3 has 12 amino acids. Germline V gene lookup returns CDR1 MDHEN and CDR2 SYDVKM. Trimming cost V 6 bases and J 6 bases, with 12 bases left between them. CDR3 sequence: CASSPDQGEQYF. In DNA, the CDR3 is TGTGCCAGCAGCCCTGATCAGGGCGAGCAGTACTTC.

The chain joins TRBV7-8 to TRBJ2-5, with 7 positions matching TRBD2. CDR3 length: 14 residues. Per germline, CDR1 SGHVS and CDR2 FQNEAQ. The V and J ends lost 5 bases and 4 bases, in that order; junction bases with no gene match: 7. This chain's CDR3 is CASSPRGGIETQYF. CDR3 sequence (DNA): TGTGCCAGCAGCCCCCGGGGAGGGATAGAGACCCAGTACTTC.